This T cell receptor (beta chain) comes out of a study of T-cell reconstitution after alpha-beta-depleted transplantation in children. Researchers prepared the TCRbeta library using unique molecular identifiers, the study reports. One entry per CDR3 protein, called by TCRdb with MiXCR from the PCR reads. The data contain hundreds of thousands of distinct CDR3 sequences, over 9.5% of them seen just once; the ten biggest clones take up about 4%. The trim removed 4 bases at V and 1 base at J, leaving 4 bases unmatched. The CDR3 extends over 14 amino acids. CDR1 is SGHRS, CDR2 YFSETQ, per germline. This TCR was recovered from a human donor who donated a stem cell graft to a child with acute myeloid leukemia. V is TRBV5-1 and J is TRBJ2-5; 7 bases are a match to TRBD1. Material: PBMCs from the stem cell graft donor, obtained from the stem cell graft. The CDR3 DNA follows: TGCGCCAGCAGCACAGGACAGGCCCAAGAGACCCAGTACTTC. Translation gives CASSTGQAQETQYF.